The clone carrying this T cell receptor (beta chain) showed up many times. The CDR3 totals 14 residues. The J segment lost 5 bases and the V segment lost 3 bases, leaving 8 bases of the junction unmatched. Germline lookup yields CDR1 SQVTM and CDR2 ANQGSEA. This sample stems from a study of Graves' ophthalmopathy and Graves' hyperthyroidism. As the template, RNA transcripts were used to amplify TCR beta CDR3 regions. After a first-round RT-PCR with HTBI primers, a second-round multiplex PCR was run. MiXCR was run by TCRdb on the multiplex PCR reads, yielding one entry per CDR3 protein. The sample carries about 410,000 distinct CDR3 sequences, 15% to 20% recorded once.

The TCR comes from a woman under 30 with Graves' ophthalmopathy. Specimen: peripheral blood. This sequence joins TRBV29-1 and TRBJ2-7, with 9 bases identical to TRBD1. This CDR3 reads CSVDLTGGTDEQYF. The CDR3 DNA reads as TGCAGCGTTGATCTGACAGGGGGTACCGACGAGCAGTACTTC.